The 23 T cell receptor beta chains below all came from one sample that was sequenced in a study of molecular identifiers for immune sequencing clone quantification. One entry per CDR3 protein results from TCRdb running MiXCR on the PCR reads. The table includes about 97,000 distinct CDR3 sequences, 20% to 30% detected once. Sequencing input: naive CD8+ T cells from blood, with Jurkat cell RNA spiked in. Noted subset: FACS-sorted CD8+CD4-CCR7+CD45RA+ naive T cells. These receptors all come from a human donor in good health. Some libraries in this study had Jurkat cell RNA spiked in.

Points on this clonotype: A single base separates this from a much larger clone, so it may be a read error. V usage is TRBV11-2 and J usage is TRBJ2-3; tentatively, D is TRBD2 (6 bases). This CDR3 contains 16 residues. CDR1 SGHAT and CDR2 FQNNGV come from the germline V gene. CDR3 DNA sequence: TGTGCCAGCGCGGGCGGGGCCCAGGTTTTCACAGATGCGCAGTATTTT. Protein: CASAGGAQVFTDAQYF.

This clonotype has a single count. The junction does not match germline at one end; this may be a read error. Here the CDR3 reads CASSQDGPGRGAAPSF. For the CDR3, the DNA is TGTGCCAGCAGCCAAGATGGACCCGGGCGAGGGGCCGCGCCGTCCTTC. The chain couples TRBV4-2 to TRBJ2-7; D tentatively reads TRBD1 or TRBD2 (5 bases each). This CDR3 comprises 16 residues. The germline gives CDR1 LGHNA, CDR2 YNFKEQ.

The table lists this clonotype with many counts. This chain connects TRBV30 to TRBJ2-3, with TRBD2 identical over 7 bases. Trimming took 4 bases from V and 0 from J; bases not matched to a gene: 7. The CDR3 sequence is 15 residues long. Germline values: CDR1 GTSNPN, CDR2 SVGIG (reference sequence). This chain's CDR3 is CAWTGGSTSTDTQYF. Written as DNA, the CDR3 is TGTGCCTGGACGGGGGGAAGTACTAGCACAGATACGCAGTATTTT.

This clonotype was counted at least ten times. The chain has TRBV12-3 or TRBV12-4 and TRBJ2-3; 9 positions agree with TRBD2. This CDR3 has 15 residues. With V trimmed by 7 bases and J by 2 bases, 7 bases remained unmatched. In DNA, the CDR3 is TGTGCCAGCATCCCCCCGGGACTAGCCACAGATACGCAGTATTTT. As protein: CASIPPGLATDTQYF.

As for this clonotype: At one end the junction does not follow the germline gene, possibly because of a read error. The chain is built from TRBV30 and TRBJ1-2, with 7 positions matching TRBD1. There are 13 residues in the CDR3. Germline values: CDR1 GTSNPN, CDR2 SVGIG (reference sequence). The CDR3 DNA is TGTGCTTGGAGTGTGAGGCAGGGGGACGGCTACACCTTC. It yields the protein CAWSVRQGDGYTF.

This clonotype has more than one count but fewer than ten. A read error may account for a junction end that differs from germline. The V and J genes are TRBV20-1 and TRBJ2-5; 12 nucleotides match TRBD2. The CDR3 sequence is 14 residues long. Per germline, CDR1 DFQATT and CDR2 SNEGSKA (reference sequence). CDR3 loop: CSARGLAGQEIQYF. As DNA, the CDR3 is TGCAGTGCTAGGGGACTAGCGGGCCAAGAGATCCAGTACTTC.

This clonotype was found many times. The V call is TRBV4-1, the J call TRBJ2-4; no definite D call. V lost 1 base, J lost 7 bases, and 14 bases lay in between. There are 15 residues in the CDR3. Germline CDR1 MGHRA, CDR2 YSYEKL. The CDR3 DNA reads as TGCGCCAGCAGCCAAGGGCAGGATGGTTGGAACATTCAGTACTTC. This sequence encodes CASSQGQDGWNIQYF.

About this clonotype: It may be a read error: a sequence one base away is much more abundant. The CDR3 loop is CASRQNAEAFF. The DNA of the CDR3 is TGTGCCAGCAGGCAAAACGCTGAAGCTTTCTTT. V gene TRBV27 combines with J gene TRBJ1-1; no clear D gene. The CDR3 has 11 amino acids. V lost 6 bases, J lost 6 bases, and 8 bases lay in between. Germline-derived CDR1 and CDR2 are MNHEY and SMNVEV (reference sequence).

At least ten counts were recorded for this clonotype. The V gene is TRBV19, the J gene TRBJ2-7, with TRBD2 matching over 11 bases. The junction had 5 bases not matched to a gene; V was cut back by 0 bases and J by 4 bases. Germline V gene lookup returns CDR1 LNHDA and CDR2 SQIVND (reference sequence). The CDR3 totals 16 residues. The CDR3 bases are TGTGCCAGTAGTATAGACCAAGGACTAGCGGGTTACGAGCAGTACTTC. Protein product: CASSIDQGLAGYEQYF.

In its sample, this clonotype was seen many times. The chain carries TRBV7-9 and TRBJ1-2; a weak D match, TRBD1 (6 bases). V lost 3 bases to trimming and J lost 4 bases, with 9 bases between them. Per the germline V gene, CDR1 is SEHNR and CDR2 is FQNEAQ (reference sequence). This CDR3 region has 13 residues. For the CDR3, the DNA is TGTGCCAGCAGCTTTACGGACAGCTATGGCTACACCTTC. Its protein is CASSFTDSYGYTF. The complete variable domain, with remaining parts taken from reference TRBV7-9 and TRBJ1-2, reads DTGVSQNPRHKITKRGQNVTFRCDPISEHNRLYWYRQTLGQGPEFLTYFQNEAQLEKSRLLSDRFSAERPKGSFSTLEIQRTEQGDSAMYLCASSFTDSYGYTFGSGTRLTVV.

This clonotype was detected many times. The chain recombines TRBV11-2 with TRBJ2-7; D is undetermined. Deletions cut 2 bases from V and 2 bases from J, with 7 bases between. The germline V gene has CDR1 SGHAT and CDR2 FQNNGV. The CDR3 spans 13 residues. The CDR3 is CASSLWNAYEQYF. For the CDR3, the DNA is TGTGCCAGCAGCTTATGGAACGCCTACGAGCAGTACTTC.

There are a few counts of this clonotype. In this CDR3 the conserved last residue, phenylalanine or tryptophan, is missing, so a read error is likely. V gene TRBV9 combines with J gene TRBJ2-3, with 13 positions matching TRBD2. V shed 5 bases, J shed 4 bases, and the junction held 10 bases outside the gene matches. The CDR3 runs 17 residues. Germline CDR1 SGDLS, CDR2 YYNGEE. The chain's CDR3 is CASRGTSGVRSSDTQYL. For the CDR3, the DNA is TGTGCCAGCAGGGGGACTAGCGGGGTGAGAAGCTCAGATACGCAGTATCTT.

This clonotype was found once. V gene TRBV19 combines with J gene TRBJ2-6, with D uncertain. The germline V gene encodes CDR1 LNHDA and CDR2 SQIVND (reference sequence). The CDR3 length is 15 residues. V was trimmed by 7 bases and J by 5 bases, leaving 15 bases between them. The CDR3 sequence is CASTPLTARANVLTF. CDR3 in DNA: TGTGCCAGTACGCCCCTTACGGCCAGGGCCAACGTCCTGACTTTC.

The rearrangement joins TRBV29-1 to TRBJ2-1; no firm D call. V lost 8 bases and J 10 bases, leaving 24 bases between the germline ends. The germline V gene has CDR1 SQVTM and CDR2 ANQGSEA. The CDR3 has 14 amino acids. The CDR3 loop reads CSTWPLDGPLEQFF. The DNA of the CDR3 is TGCAGCACCTGGCCGCTGGACGGACCCCTAGAGCAGTTCTTC.

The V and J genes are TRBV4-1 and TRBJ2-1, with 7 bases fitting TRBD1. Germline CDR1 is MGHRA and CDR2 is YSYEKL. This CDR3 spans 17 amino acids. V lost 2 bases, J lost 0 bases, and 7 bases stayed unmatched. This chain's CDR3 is CASSQLSTGISYNEQFF. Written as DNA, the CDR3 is TGCGCCAGCAGCCAACTCTCGACAGGGATCTCCTACAATGAGCAGTTCTTC.

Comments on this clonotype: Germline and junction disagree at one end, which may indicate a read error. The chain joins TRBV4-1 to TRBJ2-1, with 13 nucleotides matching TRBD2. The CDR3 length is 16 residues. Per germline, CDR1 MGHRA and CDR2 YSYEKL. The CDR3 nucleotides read TGCACCAGCAGCCAACTAGCGGGGGGGCTTTTGGATGAGCAGTTCTTC. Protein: CTSSQLAGGLLDEQFF.

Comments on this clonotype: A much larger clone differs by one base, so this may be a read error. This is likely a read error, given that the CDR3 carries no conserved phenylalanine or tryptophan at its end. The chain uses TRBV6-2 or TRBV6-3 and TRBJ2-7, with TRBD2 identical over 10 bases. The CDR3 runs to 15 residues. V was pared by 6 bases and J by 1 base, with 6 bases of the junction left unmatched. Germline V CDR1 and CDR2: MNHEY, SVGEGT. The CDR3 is CASSYGTSASYEQYL. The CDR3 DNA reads TGTGCCAGCAGCTACGGGACTAGCGCTTCCTACGAGCAGTACCTC.

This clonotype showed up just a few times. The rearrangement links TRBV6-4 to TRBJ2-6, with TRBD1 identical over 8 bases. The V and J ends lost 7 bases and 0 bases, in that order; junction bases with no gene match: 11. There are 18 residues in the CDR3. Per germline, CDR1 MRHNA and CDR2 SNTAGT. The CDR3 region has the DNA TGTGCCAGCACCCCCACAGGGGGAAGATACTCTGGGGCCAACGTCCTGACTTTC. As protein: CASTPTGGRYSGANVLTF.

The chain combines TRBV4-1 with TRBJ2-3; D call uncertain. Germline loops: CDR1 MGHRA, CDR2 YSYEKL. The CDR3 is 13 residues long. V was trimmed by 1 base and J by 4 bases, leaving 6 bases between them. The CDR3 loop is CASSQGRADTQYF. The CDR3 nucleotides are TGCGCCAGCAGCCAAGGCCGCGCAGATACGCAGTATTTT.

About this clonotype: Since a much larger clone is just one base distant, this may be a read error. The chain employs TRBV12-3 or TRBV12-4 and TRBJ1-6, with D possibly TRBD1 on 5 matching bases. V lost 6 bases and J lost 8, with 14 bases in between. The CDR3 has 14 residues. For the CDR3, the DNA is TGTGCCAGCAGCCCCTCGGGGGTCCATTCACCCCTCCACTTT. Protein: CASSPSGVHSPLHF.

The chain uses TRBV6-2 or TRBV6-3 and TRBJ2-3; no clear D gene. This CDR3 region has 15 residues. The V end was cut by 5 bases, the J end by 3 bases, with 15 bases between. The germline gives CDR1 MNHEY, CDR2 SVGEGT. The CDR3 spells CASSELQWMTDTQYF. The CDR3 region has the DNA TGTGCCAGCAGTGAACTCCAATGGATGACAGATACGCAGTATTTT.

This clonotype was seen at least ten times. The CDR3 nucleotides are TGCGCCAGCAGCCAAGATAGAATCTCTGGAAACACCATATATTTT. Residues: CASSQDRISGNTIYF. This chain connects TRBV4-3 to TRBJ1-3, with D unclear. V was clipped by 0 bases and J by 0 bases, with 6 bases between them. The germline gives CDR1 LGHNA, CDR2 YSLEER. The CDR3 is made up of 15 amino acids.

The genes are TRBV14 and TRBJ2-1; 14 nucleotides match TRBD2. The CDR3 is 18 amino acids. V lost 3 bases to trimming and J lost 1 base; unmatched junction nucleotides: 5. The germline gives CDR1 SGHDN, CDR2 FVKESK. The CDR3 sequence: CASSQGLAGEGSYNEQFF. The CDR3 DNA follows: TGTGCCAGCAGCCAGGGACTAGCGGGAGAGGGGTCCTACAATGAGCAGTTCTTC.